This T cell receptor (beta chain) derives from a study of blood T cell repertoires in COVID-19 (dated by TCRdb to 2020 to 2021). With respect to the entire study: Samples from collaborators originated in the United States, Italy and Spain and spanned both the acute and convalescent phases of COVID-19. The prospective study material was composed of cDNA or gDNA derived from T cells, B-cell-depleted T cells, or PBMCs. Deeply sampled blood TCRbeta repertoires from subjects exposed to, actively infected with, or recovered from COVID-19 were included in the dataset. The repertoires were released in a freely available public database meant as a resource for research on the immune response to SARS-CoV-2. Samples were obtained from the ongoing ImmuneRACE study (first 160 participants) and from 1,254 subjects provided by 6 global collaborators. Sample metadata almost always included a de-identified subject ID, COVID-19 status, age in years and sex. Where available, HLA class I and class II types were taken from metadata supplied by the sample provider and were not determined by assay-based typing.

Here is what the overall study found, with its caveats: The quantity of clinical and demographic metadata differed by source and by participant and was supplied without curation.

Collaborating institutions collected whole blood in K2EDTA tubes following their own protocols. For TCRbeta analysis, collaborator samples were shipped as frozen whole blood, as isolated PBMCs, or as DNA extracted from either sample type. Trimming accounts for 7 bases at V and 5 bases at J, while the number of junction bases matched to no gene is 10. The CDR3 measures 14 amino acids from cysteine to phenylalanine. Only the CDR3 DNA stays, 42 bases, in frame from base 1. CDR1 and CDR2, per the germline V gene, are SGHRS and YFSETQ. The immunoSEQ Assay, a bias-controlled multiplex PCR, was used to amplify TCRbeta CDR3 regions from genomic DNA. Turning to the authors' computational methods: The number of nucleated cells in each sample was estimated from the amplification of reference gene primers within the assay. To quantify the absolute abundance of each unique TCRbeta CDR3 rearrangement, sequence reads were collapsed and filtered. Productive Simpson clonality was computed per sample as the square root of Simpson's diversity index over productive rearrangements. In its TCRdb copy, this immuneACCESS table keeps in-frame sequences only and misses some clones. Where compared with another copy, unresolved V genes explain less than half of these, and the others have no known cause. V and J calls and clone size follow that table, whereas D and trimming were derived from the DNA. In all, the sample holds about 210,000 clones, and about three quarters of those were seen once. Approximately 6.6% of the sample goes to the ten largest clones.

On this clone: The antigen it binds to is not known. No per-base quality is available; no much larger clone lies one base away.

This chain joins TRBV5-1 to TRBJ2-7, and 9 junction bases match TRBD1. The sequence came from an older woman with acute or convalescent COVID-19. Input material: peripheral blood. The DNA is as follows: TGCGCCAGCGGACAGGGGCTCGGTTCCGACGAGCAGTACTTC. Translated, this is CASGQGLGSDEQYF.